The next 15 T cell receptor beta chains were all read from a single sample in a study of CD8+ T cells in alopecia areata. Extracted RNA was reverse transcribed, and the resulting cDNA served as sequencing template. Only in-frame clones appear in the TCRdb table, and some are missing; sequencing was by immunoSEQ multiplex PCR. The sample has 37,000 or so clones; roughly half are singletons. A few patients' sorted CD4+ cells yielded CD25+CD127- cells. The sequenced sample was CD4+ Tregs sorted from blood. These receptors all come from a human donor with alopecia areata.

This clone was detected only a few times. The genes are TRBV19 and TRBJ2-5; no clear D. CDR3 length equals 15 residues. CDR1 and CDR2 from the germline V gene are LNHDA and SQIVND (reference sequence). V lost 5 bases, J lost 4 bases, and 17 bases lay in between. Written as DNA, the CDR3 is TGTGCCAGTAGTTTGACCATCCTGCCGACAGAGACCCAGTACTTC. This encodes CASSLTILPTETQYF.

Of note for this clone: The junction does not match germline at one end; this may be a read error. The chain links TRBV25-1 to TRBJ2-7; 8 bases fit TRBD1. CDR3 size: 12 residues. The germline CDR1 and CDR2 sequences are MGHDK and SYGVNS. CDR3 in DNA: TGCCCAGTGGACAGGGTATCCTACGAGCAGTACTTC. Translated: CPVDRVSYEQYF.

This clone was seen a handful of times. CDR3 region: CASSLGGTMEETQYF. CDR3 bases: TGTGCCAGCAGCTTAGGGGGGACTATGGAAGAGACCCAGTACTTC. The rearrangement links TRBV7-9 to TRBJ2-5; the match to TRBD2 covers 7 bases. CDR1 SEHNR and CDR2 FQNEAQ come from the germline V gene (reference sequence). This CDR3 region has 15 residues. V lost 1 base and J lost 3; bases outside the gene matches: 5.

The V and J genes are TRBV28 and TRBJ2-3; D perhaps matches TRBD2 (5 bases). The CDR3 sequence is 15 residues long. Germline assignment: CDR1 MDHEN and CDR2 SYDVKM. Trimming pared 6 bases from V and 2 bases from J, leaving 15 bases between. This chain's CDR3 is CASRPGLPATDTQYF. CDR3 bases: TGTGCCAGCAGACCTGGACTGCCTGCCACAGATACGCAGTATTTT. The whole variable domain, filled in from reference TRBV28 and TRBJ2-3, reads DVKVTQSSRYLVKRTGEKVFLECVQDMDHENMFWYRQDPGLGLRLIYFSYDVKMKEKGDIPEGYSVSREKKERFSLILESASTNQTSMYLCASRPGLPATDTQYFGPGTRLTVL.

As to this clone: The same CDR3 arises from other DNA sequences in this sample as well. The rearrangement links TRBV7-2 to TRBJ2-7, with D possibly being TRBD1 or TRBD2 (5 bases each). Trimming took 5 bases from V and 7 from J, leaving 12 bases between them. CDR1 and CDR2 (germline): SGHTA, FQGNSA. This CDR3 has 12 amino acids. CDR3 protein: CASSPPGLEQYF. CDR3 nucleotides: TGTGCCAGCAGCCCTCCGGGGCTGGAGCAGTACTTC. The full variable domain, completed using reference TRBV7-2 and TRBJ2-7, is GAGVSQSPSNKVTEKGKDVELRCDPISGHTALYWYRQSLGQGLEFLIYFQGNSAPDKSGLPSDRFSAERTGGSVSTLTIQRTQQEDSAVYLCASSPPGLEQYFGPGTRLTVT.

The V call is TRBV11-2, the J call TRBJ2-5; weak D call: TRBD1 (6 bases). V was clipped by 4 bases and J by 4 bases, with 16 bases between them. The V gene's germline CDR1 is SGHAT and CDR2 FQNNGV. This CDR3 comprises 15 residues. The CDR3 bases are TGTGCCAGCAGCTCCGGGCGCAGGGGCGGAGAGACCCAGTACTTC. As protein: CASSSGRRGGETQYF.

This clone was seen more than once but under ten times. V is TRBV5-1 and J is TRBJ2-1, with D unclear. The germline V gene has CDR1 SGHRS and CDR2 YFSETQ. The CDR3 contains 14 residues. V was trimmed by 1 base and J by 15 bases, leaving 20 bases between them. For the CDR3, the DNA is TGCGCCAGCAGCTTGCGAGGCCTAGGCCCAACCGGGTTCTTC. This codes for CASSLRGLGPTGFF.

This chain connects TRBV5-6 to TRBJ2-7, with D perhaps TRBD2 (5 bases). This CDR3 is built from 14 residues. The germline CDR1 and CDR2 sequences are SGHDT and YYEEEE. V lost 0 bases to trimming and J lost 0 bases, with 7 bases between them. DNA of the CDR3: TGTGCCAGCAGCTTGGTGGAGGCCTCCTACGAGCAGTACTTC. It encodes CASSLVEASYEQYF.

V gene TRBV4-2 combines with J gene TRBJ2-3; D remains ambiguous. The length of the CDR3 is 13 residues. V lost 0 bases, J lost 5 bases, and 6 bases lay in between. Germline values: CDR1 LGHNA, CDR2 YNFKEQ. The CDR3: CASSQELEDTQYF. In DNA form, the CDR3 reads TGTGCCAGCAGCCAAGAGCTAGAAGATACGCAGTATTTT.

The DNA of the CDR3 is TGCGCCAGCAGCGGGCAGACAGGGAACACTGAAGCTTTCTTT. Its protein is CASSGQTGNTEAFF. The V call is TRBV5-1, the J call TRBJ1-1; possible D gene TRBD1, 6 bases. Germline V gene lookup returns CDR1 SGHRS and CDR2 YFSETQ. CDR3 length: 14 amino acids. V was pared by 4 bases and J by 1 base, with 11 bases between.

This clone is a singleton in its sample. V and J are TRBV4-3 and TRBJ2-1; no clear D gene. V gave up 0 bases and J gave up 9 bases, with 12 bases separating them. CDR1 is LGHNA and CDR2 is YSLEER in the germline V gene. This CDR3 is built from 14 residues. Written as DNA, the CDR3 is TGCGCCAGCAGCCAAGAGGCCCGTTCGAGTGAGCAGTTCTTC. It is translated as CASSQEARSSEQFF.

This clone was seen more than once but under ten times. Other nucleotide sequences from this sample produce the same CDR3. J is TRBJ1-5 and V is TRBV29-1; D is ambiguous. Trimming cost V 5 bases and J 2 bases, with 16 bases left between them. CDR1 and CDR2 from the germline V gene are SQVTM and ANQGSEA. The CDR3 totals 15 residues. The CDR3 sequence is CSVSDGILGNQPQHF. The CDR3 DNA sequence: TGCAGCGTTTCTGACGGGATCCTGGGCAATCAGCCCCAGCATTTT.

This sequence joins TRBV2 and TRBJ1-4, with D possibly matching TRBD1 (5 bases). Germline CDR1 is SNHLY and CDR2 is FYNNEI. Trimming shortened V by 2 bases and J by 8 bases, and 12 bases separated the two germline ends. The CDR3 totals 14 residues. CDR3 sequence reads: CASSEMRGREKLFF. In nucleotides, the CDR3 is TGTGCCAGCAGTGAAATGCGGGGGAGGGAAAAACTGTTTTTT.

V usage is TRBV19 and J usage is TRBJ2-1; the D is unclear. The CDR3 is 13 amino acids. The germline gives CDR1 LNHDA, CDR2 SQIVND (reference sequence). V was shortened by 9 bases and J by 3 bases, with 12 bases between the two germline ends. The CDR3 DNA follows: TGTGCCAGCCGACCTTGGGACTACAATGAGCAGTTCTTC. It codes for CASRPWDYNEQFF.

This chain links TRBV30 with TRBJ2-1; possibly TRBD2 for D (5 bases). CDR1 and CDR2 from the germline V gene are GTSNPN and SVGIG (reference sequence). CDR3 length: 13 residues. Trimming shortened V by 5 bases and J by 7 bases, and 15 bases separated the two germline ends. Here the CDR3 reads CAWVPLTGNEQFF. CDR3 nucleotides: TGTGCCTGGGTCCCCCTAACGGGGAATGAGCAGTTCTTC.